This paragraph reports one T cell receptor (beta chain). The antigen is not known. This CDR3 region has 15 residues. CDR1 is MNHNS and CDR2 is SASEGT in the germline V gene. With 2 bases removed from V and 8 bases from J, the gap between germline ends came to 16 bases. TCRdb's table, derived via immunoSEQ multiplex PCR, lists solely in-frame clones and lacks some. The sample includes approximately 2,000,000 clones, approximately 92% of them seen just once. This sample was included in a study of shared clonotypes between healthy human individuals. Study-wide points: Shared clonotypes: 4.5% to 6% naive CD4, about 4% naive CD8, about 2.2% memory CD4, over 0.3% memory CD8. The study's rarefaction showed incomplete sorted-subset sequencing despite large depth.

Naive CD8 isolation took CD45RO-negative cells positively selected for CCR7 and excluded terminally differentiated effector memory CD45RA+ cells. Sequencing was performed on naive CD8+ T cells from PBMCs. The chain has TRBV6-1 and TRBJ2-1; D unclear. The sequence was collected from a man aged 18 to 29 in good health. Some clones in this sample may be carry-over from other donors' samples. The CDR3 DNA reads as TGTGCCAGCAGTGAACAGGTTCCTCCCCCGGATGAGCAGTTCTTC. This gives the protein CASSEQVPPPDEQFF.